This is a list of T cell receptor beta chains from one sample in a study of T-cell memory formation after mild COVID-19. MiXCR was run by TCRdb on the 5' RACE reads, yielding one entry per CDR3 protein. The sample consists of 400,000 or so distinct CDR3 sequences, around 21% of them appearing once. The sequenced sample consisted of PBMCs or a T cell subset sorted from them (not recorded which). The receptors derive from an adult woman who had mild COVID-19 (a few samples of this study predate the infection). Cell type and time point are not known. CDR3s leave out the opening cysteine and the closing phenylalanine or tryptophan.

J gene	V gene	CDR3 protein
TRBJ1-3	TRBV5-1	ASSPTGVPGNTIY
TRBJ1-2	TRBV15	ATSREGRGVYGYT
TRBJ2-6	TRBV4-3	ASSPGVGSGANVLT
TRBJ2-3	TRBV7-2	ASSERTLSTDTQY
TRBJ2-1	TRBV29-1	SVQGLGGRGEQF
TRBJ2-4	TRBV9	ASSAGTAKNIQY
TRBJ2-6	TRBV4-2	ASSQEGGSGANVLT
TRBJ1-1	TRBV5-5	ASSLVGADRNTEAF
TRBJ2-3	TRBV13	ASSGRLRLAGESSTDTQY
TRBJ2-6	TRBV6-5	ASSRPGAGANVLT
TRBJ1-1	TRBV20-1	SARGGGTNTEAF
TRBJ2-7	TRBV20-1	SAIGRTRPHYEQY
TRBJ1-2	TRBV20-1	SGPGSYGYT
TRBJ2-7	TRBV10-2	ASRSTSGGDEQY
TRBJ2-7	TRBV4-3	ASSQGEGTSPYEQY
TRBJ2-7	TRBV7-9	ASSPPGTESYEQY
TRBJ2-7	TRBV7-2	ASSLVMSYEQY
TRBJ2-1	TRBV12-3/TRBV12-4	ASSSSGRAPNEQF
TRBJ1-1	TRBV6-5	ASSKPGTGEAF
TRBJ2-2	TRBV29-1	SVLAGEITGELF
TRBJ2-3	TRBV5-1	ASSPGGGAGTDTQY
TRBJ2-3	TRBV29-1	SVGQGGTDTQY
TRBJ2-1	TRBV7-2	ASSLTGYSEQF
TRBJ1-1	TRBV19	ASSIGGNLNTEAF
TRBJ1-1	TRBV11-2	ASSLDRFSVS
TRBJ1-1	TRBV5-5	ASSRGYTGRSEAF
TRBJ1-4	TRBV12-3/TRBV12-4	ASSYRQGGNEKLF
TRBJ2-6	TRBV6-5	ASSYDRAAGANVLT